This T cell receptor beta chain was sequenced in a study of early T cells in non-severe SARS-CoV-2 infection. The overall study: Chains from this unsorted whole-blood bulk RNA could not be paired.

Individual cDNA molecules were tagged with unique molecular identifiers. TCRdb ran MiXCR on the 5' RACE reads and lists one entry per CDR3 protein. The sample holds roughly 88,000 distinct CDR3 sequences, 11% to 15% seen once. The V gene's germline CDR1 is MNHNS and CDR2 SASEGT. The length of the CDR3 is 11 residues. V was cut by 6 bases and J by 8 bases, with 10 bases left in between. This clonotype appeared a few times. The rearrangement joins TRBV6-1 to TRBJ1-1, with D unclear. Sequencing was carried out using whole blood. The clonotype was recovered from an adult who was a healthcare worker with PCR-confirmed SARS-CoV-2 infection or an uninfected control (not recorded which). CDR3 DNA sequence: TGTGCCAGCAGCCGAGTCGGGGAAGCTTTCTTT. Protein: CASSRVGEAFF.